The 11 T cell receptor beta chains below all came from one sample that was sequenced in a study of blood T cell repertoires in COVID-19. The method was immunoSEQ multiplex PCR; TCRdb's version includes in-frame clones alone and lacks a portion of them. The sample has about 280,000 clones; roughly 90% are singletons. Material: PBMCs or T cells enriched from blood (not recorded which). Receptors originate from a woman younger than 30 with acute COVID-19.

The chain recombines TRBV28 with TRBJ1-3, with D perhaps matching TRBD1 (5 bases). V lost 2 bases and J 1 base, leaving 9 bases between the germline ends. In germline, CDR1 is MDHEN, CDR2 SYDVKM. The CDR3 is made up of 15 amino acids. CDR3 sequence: CASSLPWTSGNTIYF. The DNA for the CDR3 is TGTGCCAGCAGTTTACCCTGGACATCTGGAAACACCATATATTTT.

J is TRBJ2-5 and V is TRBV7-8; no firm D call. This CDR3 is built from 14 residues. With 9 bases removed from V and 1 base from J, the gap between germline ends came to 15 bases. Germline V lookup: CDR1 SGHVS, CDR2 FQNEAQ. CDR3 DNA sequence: TGTGCCAGTGGCTACGGCAGGCTCCAAGAGACCCAGTACTTC. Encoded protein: CASGYGRLQETQYF.

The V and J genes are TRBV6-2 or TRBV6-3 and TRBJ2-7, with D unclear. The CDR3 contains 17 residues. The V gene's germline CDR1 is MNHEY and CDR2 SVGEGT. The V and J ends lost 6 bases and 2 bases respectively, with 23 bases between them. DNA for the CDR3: TGTGCCAGCAGCCAAAGCCTATTCGGAGAGGATCCCTACGAGCAGTACTTC. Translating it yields CASSQSLFGEDPYEQYF.

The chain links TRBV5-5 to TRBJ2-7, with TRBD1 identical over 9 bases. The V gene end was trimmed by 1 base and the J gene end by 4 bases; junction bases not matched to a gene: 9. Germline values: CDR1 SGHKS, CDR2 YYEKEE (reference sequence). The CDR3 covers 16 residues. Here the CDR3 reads CASSLNPGQGTYEQYF. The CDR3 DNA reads TGTGCCAGCAGCTTGAATCCGGGACAGGGAACATACGAGCAGTACTTC.

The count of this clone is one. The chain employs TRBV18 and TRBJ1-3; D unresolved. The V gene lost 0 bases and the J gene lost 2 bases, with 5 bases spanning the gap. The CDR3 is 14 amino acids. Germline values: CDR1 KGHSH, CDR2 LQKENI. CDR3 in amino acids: CASSPPGAGNTIYF. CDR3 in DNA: TGTGCCAGCTCACCACCTGGAGCTGGAAACACCATATATTTT.

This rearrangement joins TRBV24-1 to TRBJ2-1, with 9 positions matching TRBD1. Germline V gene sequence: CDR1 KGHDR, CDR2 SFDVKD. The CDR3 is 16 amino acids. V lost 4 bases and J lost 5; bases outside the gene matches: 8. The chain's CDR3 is CATSEGGTGTNNEQFF. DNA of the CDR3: TGTGCCACCAGTGAGGGTGGGACAGGGACTAACAATGAGCAGTTCTTC.

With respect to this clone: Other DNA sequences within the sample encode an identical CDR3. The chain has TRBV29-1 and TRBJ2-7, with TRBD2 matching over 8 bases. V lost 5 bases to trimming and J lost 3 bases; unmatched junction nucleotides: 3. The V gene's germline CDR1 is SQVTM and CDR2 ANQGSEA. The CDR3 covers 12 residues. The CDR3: CSVTGTSYEQYF. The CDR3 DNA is TGCAGCGTTACCGGGACTAGCTACGAGCAGTACTTC.

CDR3 sequence reads: CASSTDRGRSPLHF. CDR3 nucleotides: TGTGCCAGCTCAACTGACAGGGGCCGTTCACCCCTCCACTTT. The gene calls are TRBV18 and TRBJ1-6, with 8 positions matching TRBD1. Looked up from germline, CDR1 is KGHSH and CDR2 is LQKENI. The V segment lost 5 bases and the J segment 9 bases; nucleotides outside the gene matches: 6. The CDR3 runs to 14 residues.

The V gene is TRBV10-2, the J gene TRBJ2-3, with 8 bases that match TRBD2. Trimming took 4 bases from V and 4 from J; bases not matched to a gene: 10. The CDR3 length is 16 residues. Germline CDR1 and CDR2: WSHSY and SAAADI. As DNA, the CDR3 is TGCGCCAGCAGTGGGGTGGTAGCGGGACTCCCAGATACGCAGTATTTT. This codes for CASSGVVAGLPDTQYF.

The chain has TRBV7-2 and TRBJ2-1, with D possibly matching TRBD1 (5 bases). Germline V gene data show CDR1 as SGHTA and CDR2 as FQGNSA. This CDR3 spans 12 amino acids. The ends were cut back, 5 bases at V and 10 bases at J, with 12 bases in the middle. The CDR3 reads CASSTQGGEQFF. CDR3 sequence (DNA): TGTGCCAGCAGCACCCAGGGTGGCGAGCAGTTCTTC.

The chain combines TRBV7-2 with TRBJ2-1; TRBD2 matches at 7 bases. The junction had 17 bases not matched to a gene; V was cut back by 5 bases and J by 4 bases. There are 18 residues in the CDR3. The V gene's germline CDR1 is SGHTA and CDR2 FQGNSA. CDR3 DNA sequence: TGTGCCAGCAGCCCCGCCGGGGGTCGTCTAGCGGTATACAATGAGCAGTTCTTC. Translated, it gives CASSPAGGRLAVYNEQFF.